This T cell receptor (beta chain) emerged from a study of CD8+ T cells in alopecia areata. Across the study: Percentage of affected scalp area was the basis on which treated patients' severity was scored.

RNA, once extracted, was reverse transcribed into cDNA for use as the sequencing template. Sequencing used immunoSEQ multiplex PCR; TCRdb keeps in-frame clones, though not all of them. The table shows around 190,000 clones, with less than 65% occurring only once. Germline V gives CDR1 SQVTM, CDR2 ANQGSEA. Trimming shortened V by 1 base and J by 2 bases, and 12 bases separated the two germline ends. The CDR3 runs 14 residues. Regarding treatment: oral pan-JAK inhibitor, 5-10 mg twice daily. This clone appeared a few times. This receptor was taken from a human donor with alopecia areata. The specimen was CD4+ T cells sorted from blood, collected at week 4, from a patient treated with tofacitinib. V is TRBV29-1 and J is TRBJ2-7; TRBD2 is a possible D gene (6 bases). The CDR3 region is CSVEAEGRAYEQYF. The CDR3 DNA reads TGCAGCGTTGAAGCGGAGGGACGCGCCTACGAGCAGTACTTC.